The TCR beta chain under discussion was sequenced for a study of PD-1 blockade in classical Hodgkin lymphoma. Every patient was affected by relapse after autologous stem cell transplantation, while exposure to brentuximab vedotin was not uniform. Profiled with immunoSEQ multiplex PCR; TCRdb holds only in-frame clones, not every one. The data show over 35,000 clones, roughly nine tenths seen once. The CDR3 is 13 amino acids. CDR1 is SGDLS and CDR2 is YYNGEE in the germline V gene. V was shortened by 3 bases and J by 4 bases, with 10 bases between the two germline ends. This chain joins TRBV9 and TRBJ1-1; a possible D gene is TRBD1 (5 bases). This material consisted of peripheral blood mononuclear cells (PBMCs), taken before the second cycle of nivolumab. The clonotype originates from a human donor with classical Hodgkin lymphoma. The CDR3 loop reads CASSALGATEAFF. The CDR3 DNA is TGTGCCAGCAGCGCCCTCGGGGCCACTGAAGCTTTCTTT.